Listed below are T cell receptor beta chains from one sample, sequenced in a study of regulatory T cells in long-lasting Graves disease. TCRdb re-called the multiplex PCR reads through MiXCR, storing one row per CDR3 protein. The sample holds about 620,000 distinct CDR3 sequences, 15% to 20% seen once. The data also belong to a second study, concerning T cells in Graves' hyperthyroidism and ophthalmopathy.

Sequences were derived from peripheral blood mononuclear cells (PBMCs), sampled at new diagnosis, from a patient treated with antithyroid drugs. The receptor source for this set is a woman aged 25 to 39 with Graves disease. Both conserved end residues are part of each CDR3. Fields, in order: D gene, clone size, V gene, J gene, CDR3 DNA, CDR3 protein. D genes are given only for firm matches. The listing skips clone size in some rows; elsewhere it reads once, few, many or a size class.

>NA|few|TRBV4-2|TRBJ1-5
TGTGCCAGCAGCCAGACGATTGACCGGGTTGGGGCCCAGCATTTT
CASSQTIDRVGAQHF
>NA|few|TRBV19|TRBJ2-1
TGTGCCAGTAGACAGGAAGGGAATGAGCAGTTCTTC
CASRQEGNEQFF
>NA|many|TRBV7-9|TRBJ1-3
TGTGCCAGCAGCTTAGCACAGCCGAGCTCTGGAAACACCATATATTTT
CASSLAQPSSGNTIYF
>NA|few|TRBV18|TRBJ2-4
TGTGCCAGCTCACCATCATTCGGGGATGATCAGGAAAACATTCAGTACTTC
CASSPSFGDDQENIQYF
>NA|many|TRBV20-1|TRBJ1-6
TGCAGTGTTATCGGGCAGGACAATTCACCCCTCCACTTT
CSVIGQDNSPLHF
>TRBD1|few|TRBV20-1|TRBJ1-6
TGCAGTGCCACGGGACAGCTTAATTCACCCCTCCACTTT
CSATGQLNSPLHF
>NA|many|TRBV2|TRBJ1-4
TGTGCCAGCACCGCCCTGGGGGGGCGGAGTGAAAAACTGTTTTTT
CASTALGGRSEKLFF
>NA|many|TRBV7-8|TRBJ1-5
TGTGCCAGCAGCTACTCGGACAGGCCCCAGCATTTT
CASSYSDRPQHF
>NA|few|TRBV30|TRBJ2-7
TGTGCCTGGAGGCGGCGGGACTTTCCCTACGAGCAGTACTTC
CAWRRRDFPYEQYF
>NA|many|TRBV27|TRBJ1-4
TGTGCCAGCAGTTTAAGAGTTAATGAAAAACTGTTTTTT
CASSLRVNEKLFF
>NA|NA|TRBV18|TRBJ1-6
TGTGCCAGCTCACCACAGGGGCATAATTCACCCCTCCACTTT
CASSPQGHNSPLHF
>TRBD1|many|TRBV28|TRBJ1-2
TGTGCCAGCAGCTCCGACAGGGTTCTTGGCTACACCTTC
CASSSDRVLGYTF
>NA|NA|TRBV9|TRBJ1-2
TGTGCCAGCAGCGTAGGGTTGGGTACCGGCTACACCTTC
CASSVGLGTGYTF
>NA|many|TRBV27|TRBJ1-1
TGTGCCAGCAGTCATAGCCCCAGGACAGCGAACACTGAAGCTTTCTTT
CASSHSPRTANTEAFF
>NA|few|TRBV5-1|TRBJ2-1
TGCGCCAGCAGCTTGGAAGGGCTTTTAGTATCCCATGAGCAGTTCTTC
CASSLEGLLVSHEQFF
>NA|many|TRBV20-1|TRBJ2-3
TGCAGTGCTAGCAGGGGGACAGGGAGCGGGAGTGGCGCAGATACGCAGTATTTT
CSASRGTGSGSGADTQYF
>NA|few|TRBV20-1|TRBJ2-3
TGCAGTGCTAGTTGGCCGGGAGAAGCAGATACGCAGTATTTT
CSASWPGEADTQYF
>NA|many|TRBV2|TRBJ2-5
TGTGCCAGCAGTGCCCAGGGGAGAGAGACCCAGTACTTC
CASSAQGRETQYF
>TRBD2|few|TRBV7-9|TRBJ2-7
TGTGCCAGCAGTCGTCGGGAGGGGCCCTACGAGCAGTACTTC
CASSRREGPYEQYF
>TRBD2|NA|TRBV5-1|TRBJ2-1
TGTGCCAGCAGCGTAGCGGGAGGGCCAGGTGAGCAGTTCTTC
CASSVAGGPGEQFF
>NA|few|TRBV5-1|TRBJ1-5
TGCGCCAGCAGCTTGGGCAGTTTCAATCAGCCCCAGCATTTT
CASSLGSFNQPQHF
>TRBD1|many|TRBV28|TRBJ1-1
TGTGCCAGCACCTCCTTTAAAGACAGGGGTGTAAACACTGAAGCTTTCTTT
CASTSFKDRGVNTEAFF
>NA|many|TRBV6-1|TRBJ1-1
TGTGCCAGCAGAAGGGAGTCTGCCGGGACTGAAGCTTTCTTT
CASRRESAGTEAFF
>NA|many|TRBV12-3/TRBV12-4|TRBJ1-2
TGTGCCAGCAGTTTATGGGGGGAGAACTATGGCTACACCTTC
CASSLWGENYGYTF
>TRBD1|many|TRBV2|TRBJ2-1
TGTGCCAGCAGTGGACAGGGAGCATACAATGAGCAGTTCTTC
CASSGQGAYNEQFF
>NA|few|TRBV6-1|TRBJ1-4
TGTGCCAGCAGCAAAAACGATCCTTATGAAAAACTGTTTTTT
CASSKNDPYEKLFF
>NA|many|TRBV7-8|TRBJ2-5
TGTGCCAGCAGCCCAATAGTGGTGGGCCCCCTTCTCGGGACCCAGTACTTC
CASSPIVVGPLLGTQYF
>NA|many|TRBV2|TRBJ2-3
TGTGCCAGCAGTAAGGACATCCTTGGCGATACGCAGTATTTT
CASSKDILGDTQYF
>NA|many|TRBV24-1|TRBJ1-5
TGTGCCACCAGTCAAACAGGGACCAATCAGCCCCAGCATTTT
CATSQTGTNQPQHF
>NA|NA|TRBV19|TRBJ1-5
TGTGCCAGTAGTATCGTGGGGATTGGAGGCAATCAGCCCCAGCATTTT
CASSIVGIGGNQPQHF
>NA|NA|TRBV27|TRBJ2-6
TGTGCCACAGGTTCAGGGGGGTTGTCTGGGGCCAACGTCCTGACTTTC
CATGSGGLSGANVLTF
>NA|many|TRBV11-2|TRBJ2-3
TGTGCCAGCAGCCTTTACTTCAGCACAGATACGCAGTATTTT
CASSLYFSTDTQYF
>TRBD1|NA|TRBV20-1|TRBJ2-1
TGCAGTGCTAGATCCGCCGGGACAGGTAATGAGCAGTTCTTC
CSARSAGTGNEQFF
>NA|few|TRBV6-9|TRBJ1-5
TGTGCCAGCAGTTACTCCACAGTCGGTCAGCCCCAGCATTTT
CASSYSTVGQPQHF
>NA|many|TRBV12-3/TRBV12-4|TRBJ2-5
TGTGCCAGCAGTGGCCAAACGGGGGAGACCCAGTACTTC
CASSGQTGETQYF
>TRBD2|NA|TRBV13|TRBJ2-1
TGTGCCAGCAGCAACCGGCTAGCGGGAGGAGGCTACAATGAGCAGTTCTTC
CASSNRLAGGGYNEQFF